The table lists the clone carrying this T cell receptor beta chain with a few counts. CDR1 SGHAT and CDR2 FQNNGV come from the germline V gene. V lost 3 bases and J lost 1, with 9 bases in between. The CDR3 sequence is 14 residues long. The time point denotes: patch test 1, 2 weeks after DPC sensitization. Treatment defined: therapeutic diphenylcyclopropenone sensitization with weekly scalp DPC. The data belong to a study of human T cells and chemical hapten exposure. TCRdb re-derived calls from the RACE reads in MiXCR, one entry per CDR3 protein. The repertoire has approximately 100,000 distinct CDR3 sequences, 11% of them found once; the top ten carry roughly 3.5%.

This clonotype was obtained from a woman between 40 and 55 years old with alopecia areata. Some clones in this sample may be carry-over from other donors' samples. J is TRBJ1-1 and V is TRBV11-2; a weak D match, TRBD1 (5 bases). Sequences were derived from whole blood, sampled in connection with sensitization to the hapten diphenylcyclopropenone (DPC). The CDR3 here is CASSFETANTEAFF. The CDR3 coding sequence is TGTGCCAGCAGCTTCGAGACAGCGAACACTGAAGCTTTCTTT.